One T cell receptor (beta chain) is described in this entry. Its antigen remains unidentified. The CDR3 loop spans 15 amino acids. V lost 9 bases and J 3 bases, leaving 19 bases between the germline ends. CDR1 LNHNV and CDR2 YYDKDF come from the germline V gene (reference sequence). Treatment: some 20 received Ad26.COV2.S at low or high dose, single or two shots; about five received placebo; per-sample allocation not given. Sampling was performed 63 days after the first vaccine or placebo injection. The sample comes from a study of Ad26.COV2.S vaccination and SARS-CoV-2 variants. Study-level background: Participant was drawn from the COV1001 Ad26.COV2.S trial arm. Dosing was one shot or two shots 56 days apart.

The study, taken as a whole, reports: Recipients of vaccine and of placebo showed similar breadth of their non-spike TCR repertoires.

Measured with immunoSEQ multiplex PCR; TCRdb has only the in-frame clones, and not every one. The sample shows under 600,000 clones, nearly 90% of them seen only once. The sequencing here drew on peripheral blood, taken in a trial of Ad26.COV2.S vaccine versus placebo. This TCR came from a person between 18 and 65 years old who received the Ad26.COV2.S COVID-19 vaccine or a placebo. J is TRBJ2-3 and V is TRBV15; D may correspond to TRBD1 or TRBD2 (7 bases each). CDR3 coding DNA: TGTGCCACGAAAAGGGGGCGGGAGAGGACAGATACGCAGTATTTT. Residues: CATKRGRERTDTQYF.